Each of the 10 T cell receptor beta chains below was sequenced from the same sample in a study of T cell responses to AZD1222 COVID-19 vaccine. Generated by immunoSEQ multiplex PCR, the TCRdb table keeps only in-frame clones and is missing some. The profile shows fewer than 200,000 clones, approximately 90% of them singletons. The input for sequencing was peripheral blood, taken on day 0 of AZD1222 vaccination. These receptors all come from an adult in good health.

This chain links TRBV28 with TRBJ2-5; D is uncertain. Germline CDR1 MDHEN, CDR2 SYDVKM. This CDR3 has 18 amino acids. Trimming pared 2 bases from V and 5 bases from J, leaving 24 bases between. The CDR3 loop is CASSLTVILGPGRETQYF. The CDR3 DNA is TGTGCCAGCAGTTTAACTGTTATCCTAGGCCCCGGCCGGGAGACCCAGTACTTC.

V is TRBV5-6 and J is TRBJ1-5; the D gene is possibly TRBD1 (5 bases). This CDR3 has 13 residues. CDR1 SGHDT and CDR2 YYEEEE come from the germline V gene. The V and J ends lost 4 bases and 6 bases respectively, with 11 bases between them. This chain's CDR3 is CASSTGTGQPQHF. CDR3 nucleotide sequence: TGTGCCAGCAGCACCGGGACCGGTCAGCCCCAGCATTTT.

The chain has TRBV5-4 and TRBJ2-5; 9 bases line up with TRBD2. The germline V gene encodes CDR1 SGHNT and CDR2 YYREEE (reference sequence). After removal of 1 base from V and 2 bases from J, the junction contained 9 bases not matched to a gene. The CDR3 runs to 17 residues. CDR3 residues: CASSLKLSGGVQETQYF. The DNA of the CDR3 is TGTGCCAGCAGCTTGAAACTTAGCGGGGGAGTACAAGAGACCCAGTACTTC.

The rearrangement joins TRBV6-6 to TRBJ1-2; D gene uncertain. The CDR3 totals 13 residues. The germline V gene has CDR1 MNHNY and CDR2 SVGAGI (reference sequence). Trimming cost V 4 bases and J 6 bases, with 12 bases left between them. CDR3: CASSSPIRHGYTF. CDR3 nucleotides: TGTGCCAGCAGTTCCCCCATAAGACATGGCTACACCTTC.

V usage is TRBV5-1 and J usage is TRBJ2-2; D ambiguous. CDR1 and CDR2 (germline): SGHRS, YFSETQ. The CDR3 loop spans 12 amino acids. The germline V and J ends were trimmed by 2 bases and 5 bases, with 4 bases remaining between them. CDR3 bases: TGCGCCAGCAGCTTAGAGACCGGGGAGCTGTTTTTT. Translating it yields CASSLETGELFF.

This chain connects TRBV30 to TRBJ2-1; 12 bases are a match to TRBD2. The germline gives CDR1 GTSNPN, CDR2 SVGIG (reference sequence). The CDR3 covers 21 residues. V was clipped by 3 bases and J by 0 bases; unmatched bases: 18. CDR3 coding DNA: TGTGCCTGGAGGCGACGTTTCAGACTAGCGGGGGTTCCGGGCTCCTACAATGAGCAGTTCTTC. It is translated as CAWRRRFRLAGVPGSYNEQFF.

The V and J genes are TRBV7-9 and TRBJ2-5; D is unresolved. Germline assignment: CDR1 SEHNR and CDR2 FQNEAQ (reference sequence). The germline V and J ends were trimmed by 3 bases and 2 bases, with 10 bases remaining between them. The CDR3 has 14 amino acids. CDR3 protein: CASSFLQEQETQYF. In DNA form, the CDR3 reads TGTGCCAGCAGCTTTCTTCAGGAGCAAGAGACCCAGTACTTC.

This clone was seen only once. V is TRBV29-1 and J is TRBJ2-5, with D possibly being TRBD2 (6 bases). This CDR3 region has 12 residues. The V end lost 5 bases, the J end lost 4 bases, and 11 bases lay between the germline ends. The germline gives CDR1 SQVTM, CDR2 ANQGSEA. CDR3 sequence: CSVKSEGETQYF. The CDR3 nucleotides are TGCAGCGTTAAATCGGAGGGAGAGACCCAGTACTTC. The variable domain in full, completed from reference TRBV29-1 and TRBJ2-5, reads SAVISQKPSRDICQRGTSLTIQCQVDSQVTMMFWYRQQPGQSLTLIATANQGSEATYESGFVIDKFPISRPNLTFSTLTVSNMSPEDSSIYLCSVKSEGETQYFGPGTRLLVL.

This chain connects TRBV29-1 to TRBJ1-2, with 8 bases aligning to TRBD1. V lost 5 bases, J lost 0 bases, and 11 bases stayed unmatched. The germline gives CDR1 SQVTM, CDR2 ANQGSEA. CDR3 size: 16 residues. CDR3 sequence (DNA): TGCAGCGTTTCACAGGGGGTGCCTGGGCCTAACTATGGCTACACCTTC. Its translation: CSVSQGVPGPNYGYTF.

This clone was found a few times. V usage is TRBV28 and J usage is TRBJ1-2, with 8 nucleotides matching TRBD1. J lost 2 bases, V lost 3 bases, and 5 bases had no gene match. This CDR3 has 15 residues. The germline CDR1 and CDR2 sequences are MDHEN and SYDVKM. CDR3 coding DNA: TGTGCCAGCAGTTTCCTCAGGACAGGGAACTATGGCTACACCTTC. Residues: CASSFLRTGNYGYTF.